What follows are 20 T cell receptor beta chains derived from one specimen sequenced in a study of OX40 agonist ivuxolimab in advanced cancers. Libraries were prepared by immunoSEQ multiplex PCR; TCRdb keeps only in-frame clonotypes and omits some of them. The table records 75,000 to 90,000 clones, 65% to 85% of them present only once. Specimen: CD4+ or CD8+ T cells sorted from blood, collected in a trial of the OX40 agonist ivuxolimab. The source is an adult with an advanced solid tumor such as melanoma, head and neck, liver or kidney cancer.

The rearrangement uses TRBV19 and TRBJ2-3, with 8 bases matching TRBD2. The CDR3 spans 18 residues. Germline V lookup: CDR1 LNHDA, CDR2 SQIVND (reference sequence). Trimming at V came to 3 bases and at J to 4 bases, leaving 15 bases not matched to a gene. The CDR3 region has the DNA TGTGCCAGTAGTATCCCCTCCCTCGGACTAGCTGGATCAGATACGCAGTATTTT. Amino acid sequence: CASSIPSLGLAGSDTQYF.

This clone was picked up a small number of times. The rearrangement uses TRBV4-1 and TRBJ2-7; D is uncertain. Germline V CDR1 and CDR2: MGHRA, YSYEKL. The CDR3 consists of 11 residues. The germline V and J ends were trimmed by 1 base and 6 bases, with 4 bases remaining between them. The chain's CDR3 is CASSQAGEQYF. CDR3 bases: TGCGCCAGCAGCCAAGCGGGCGAGCAGTACTTC.

Concerning this clone itself: Other DNA variants within this sample encode the same CDR3. This chain links TRBV7-2 with TRBJ2-1, with 10 positions matching TRBD2. CDR1 and CDR2 (germline): SGHTA, FQGNSA. The V gene end was trimmed by 3 bases and the J gene end by 2 bases; junction bases not matched to a gene: 1. The CDR3 has 15 amino acids. This CDR3 reads CASSLTSGPYNEQFF. The CDR3 DNA follows: TGTGCCAGCAGCTTGACTAGCGGGCCCTACAATGAGCAGTTCTTC.

CDR3: CASSIGNRPDSPLHF. As DNA, the CDR3 is TGTGCCAGTAGTATAGGTAACAGGCCCGATTCACCCCTCCACTTT. The chain links TRBV19 to TRBJ1-6, with a weak D call TRBD1 (5 bases). Germline V gives CDR1 LNHDA, CDR2 SQIVND (reference sequence). CDR3 length equals 15 residues. The ends were cut back, 1 base at V and 8 bases at J, with 12 bases in the middle.

In its sample, this clone was seen once. This rearrangement joins TRBV5-1 to TRBJ1-3, with a weak D call TRBD1 (5 bases). CDR3 length equals 15 residues. The ends were cut back, 5 bases at V and 3 bases at J, with 15 bases in the middle. Germline CDR1 SGHRS, CDR2 YFSETQ. The CDR3 sequence is CASRSSGTYGNTIYF. CDR3 sequence (DNA): TGCGCCAGCAGATCTTCAGGGACTTATGGAAACACCATATATTTT.

This clone was detected a few times. The V gene is TRBV18, the J gene TRBJ2-7; 8 bases agree with TRBD1. Looked up from germline, CDR1 is KGHSH and CDR2 is LQKENI. CDR3 length: 12 amino acids. J lost 12 bases, V lost 3 bases, and 7 bases had no gene match. CDR3: CASSPRDRLMYF. As DNA, the CDR3 is TGTGCCAGCTCACCGAGGGACAGGTTGATGTACTTC.

The CDR3 DNA is TGTGCCAGCAGTTTAGGGATCGGGACGGTGGTACGAGATTCACCCCTCCACTTT. The encoded protein is CASSLGIGTVVRDSPLHF. V usage is TRBV28 and J usage is TRBJ1-6, with D tentatively TRBD1 (5 bases). The CDR3 spans 18 residues. Germline V CDR1 and CDR2: MDHEN, SYDVKM. The V and J ends lost 2 bases and 8 bases respectively, with 22 bases between them. The entire variable domain, with the rest obtained from reference TRBV28 and TRBJ1-6, is as follows: DVKVTQSSRYLVKRTGEKVFLECVQDMDHENMFWYRQDPGLGLRLIYFSYDVKMKEKGDIPEGYSVSREKKERFSLILESASTNQTSMYLCASSLGIGTVVRDSPLHFGNGTRLTVT.

This clone has a single count. The chain links TRBV7-9 to TRBJ2-7; 8 nucleotides line up with TRBD2. V lost 0 bases, J lost 6 bases, and 7 bases stayed unmatched. CDR1 SEHNR and CDR2 FQNEAQ come from the germline V gene (reference sequence). There are 15 residues in the CDR3. CDR3: CASSLAPGLVSEQYF. DNA of the CDR3: TGTGCCAGCAGCTTAGCCCCGGGACTAGTTAGCGAGCAGTACTTC.

This clone was picked up a small number of times. The chain couples TRBV2 to TRBJ1-2; perhaps TRBD1 as D (5 bases). The CDR3 totals 15 residues. The germline V gene has CDR1 SNHLY and CDR2 FYNNEI. Trimming pared 2 bases from V and 6 bases from J, leaving 16 bases between. The CDR3 DNA is TGTGCCAGCAGTGAAAACCCGGGACGGGTGAATGGCTACACCTTC. This translates into CASSENPGRVNGYTF.

This chain connects TRBV6-6 to TRBJ2-7; a weak D match, TRBD2 (6 bases). V lost 9 bases and J 3 bases, leaving 18 bases between the germline ends. Germline assignment: CDR1 MNHNY and CDR2 SVGAGI (reference sequence). The CDR3 runs 14 residues. CDR3 region: CASSDGTFHYEQYF. CDR3 DNA: TGTGCCAGTTCAGACGGGACTTTTCACTACGAGCAGTACTTC.

The chain uses TRBV6-1 and TRBJ1-2; D is ambiguous. The CDR3 sequence is 14 residues long. Deletions cut 7 bases from V and 4 bases from J, with 16 bases between. CDR1 MNHNS and CDR2 SASEGT come from the germline V gene. The DNA for the CDR3 is TGTGCCAGCACCTCCCCACCGGGGAGCTATGGCTACACCTTC. This codes for CASTSPPGSYGYTF.

This chain joins TRBV30 and TRBJ2-2, with TRBD2 matching 12 bases. CDR3 length: 14 amino acids. Unmatched junction bases numbered 4, after V lost 5 bases and J lost 6 bases. Germline values: CDR1 GTSNPN, CDR2 SVGIG (reference sequence). Written as DNA, the CDR3 is TGTGCCTGGGTCTCTAGCGGGGGGGCCGGGGAGCTGTTTTTT. It translates to CAWVSSGGAGELFF.

The gene calls are TRBV12-5 and TRBJ1-4; D may be TRBD1 (5 bases). CDR3 size: 15 residues. CDR1 and CDR2 from the germline V gene are LGHNT and FRNRAP. V dropped 3 bases and J dropped 7 bases, with 15 bases sitting between them. The CDR3 nucleotides read TGTGCTAGTGGTTTCGGGTCAGGGAGAAGTGAAAAACTGTTTTTT. It yields the protein CASGFGSGRSEKLFF.

This chain connects TRBV27 to TRBJ1-1, with D hard to call. CDR1 and CDR2 from the germline V gene are MNHEY and SMNVEV (reference sequence). V was cut by 5 bases and J by 9 bases, with 13 bases left in between. The CDR3 spans 12 residues. The CDR3 loop reads CASSALDQKAFF. CDR3 DNA sequence: TGTGCCAGCAGTGCCCTGGATCAGAAAGCTTTCTTT.

The chain is built from TRBV5-6 and TRBJ1-6, with D maybe TRBD1 (5 bases). With 0 bases removed from V and 6 bases from J, the gap between germline ends came to 7 bases. Germline loops: CDR1 SGHDT, CDR2 YYEEEE. CDR3 length: 14 amino acids. The CDR3 here is CASSLGQSNSPLHF. The CDR3 nucleotides are TGTGCCAGCAGCTTGGGACAGTCTAATTCACCCCTCCACTTT.

This chain links TRBV7-8 with TRBJ2-1; the D gene is possibly TRBD2 (5 bases). The length of the CDR3 is 15 residues. The germline CDR1 and CDR2 sequences are SGHVS and FQNEAQ. With 1 base removed from V and 0 bases from J, the gap between germline ends came to 7 bases. This chain's CDR3 is CASSLDGISYNEQFF. As DNA, the CDR3 is TGTGCCAGCAGCTTAGACGGGATCTCCTACAATGAGCAGTTCTTC.

The CDR3 DNA reads as TGTGCCAGCAGCGGTGTGAACACTGAAGCTTTCTTT. This sequence encodes CASSGVNTEAFF. The rearrangement joins TRBV27 to TRBJ1-1; D call uncertain. Germline assignment: CDR1 MNHEY and CDR2 SMNVEV (reference sequence). The CDR3 covers 12 residues. Between the trimmed V and J ends, which lost 6 bases and 0 bases, there was a span of 5 bases.

The chain is built from TRBV5-1 and TRBJ1-1, with TRBD1 as a possible D gene (5 bases). The germline CDR1 and CDR2 sequences are SGHRS and YFSETQ. This CDR3 contains 14 residues. The V end lost 2 bases, the J end lost 1 base, and 9 bases lay between the germline ends. The CDR3 coding sequence is TGCGCCAGCAGCTTAGGGGCGCGGAACACTGAAGCTTTCTTT. It yields the protein CASSLGARNTEAFF. The full variable domain, in which reference TRBV5-1 and TRBJ1-1 provide the parts outside the CDR3, is KAGVTQTPRYLIKTRGQQVTLSCSPISGHRSVSWYQQTPGQGLQFLFEYFSETQRNKGNFPGRFSGRQFSNSRSEMNVSTLELGDSALYLCASSLGARNTEAFFGQGTRLTVV.

V usage is TRBV4-2 and J usage is TRBJ1-1, with 9 bases identical to TRBD1. The V gene's germline CDR1 is LGHNA and CDR2 YNFKEQ. This CDR3 has 14 amino acids. The junction had 5 bases not matched to a gene; V was cut back by 8 bases and J by 1 base. CDR3 residues: CASGQGQGNTEAFF. The CDR3 DNA reads TGTGCCAGCGGGCAGGGACAGGGGAACACTGAAGCTTTCTTT.

The V call is TRBV6-5, the J call TRBJ1-5; D unclear. CDR3 size: 15 residues. CDR1 and CDR2 from the germline V gene are MNHEY and SVGAGI. V was pared by 0 bases and J by 4 bases, with 10 bases between. The CDR3 here is CASSYSAQSNQPQHF. CDR3 nucleotide sequence: TGTGCCAGCAGTTACTCGGCCCAATCTAATCAGCCCCAGCATTTT.